This TCR beta chain is drawn from a study of T cells after yellow fever vaccination. Whole-study findings and limits: Peaking faster, on day 5 versus 15, the secondary response was nonetheless weaker.

Germline loops: CDR1 SGDLS, CDR2 YYNGEE. Trimming removed 4 bases from V and 9 bases from J, with 18 bases in between. CDR3 length equals 14 residues. This clonotype has ten or more counts. No antigen is known for it. One entry per CDR3 protein results from TCRdb running MiXCR on the 5' RACE reads. The table lists roughly 310,000 distinct CDR3 sequences, around 3.6% of them singletons. The specimen comprised PBMCs, sampled on the day of the yellow fever booster vaccination. V usage is TRBV9 and J usage is TRBJ2-3; a weak D match, TRBD2 (5 bases). This clonotype was obtained from a young man who received the YFV17D yellow fever vaccine. CDR3 sequence reads: CASSTTRAEVTQYF. The CDR3 DNA reads as TGTGCCAGCAGCACCACCCGGGCGGAGGTGACGCAGTATTTT.